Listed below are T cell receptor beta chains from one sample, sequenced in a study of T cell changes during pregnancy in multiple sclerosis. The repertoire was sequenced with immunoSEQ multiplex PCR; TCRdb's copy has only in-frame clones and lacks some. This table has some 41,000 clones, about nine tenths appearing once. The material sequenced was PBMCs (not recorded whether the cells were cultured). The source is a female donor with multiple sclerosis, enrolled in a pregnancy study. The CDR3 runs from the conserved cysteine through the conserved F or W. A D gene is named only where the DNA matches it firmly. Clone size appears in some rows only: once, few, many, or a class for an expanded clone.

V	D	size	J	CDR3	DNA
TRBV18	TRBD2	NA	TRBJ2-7	CASSRRRGEDEQYF	TGTGCCAGCTCACGGCGCCGGGGGGAAGACGAGCAGTACTTC
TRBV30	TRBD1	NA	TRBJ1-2	CAWSLGGQGAVGYTF	TGTGCCTGGAGTTTAGGTGGACAGGGGGCCGTTGGCTACACCTTC
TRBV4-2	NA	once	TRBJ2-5	CASSQNVAQETQYF	TGTGCCAGCAGCCAAAACGTAGCCCAAGAGACCCAGTACTTC
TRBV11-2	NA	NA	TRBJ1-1	CASSSRTGEAFF	TGTGCCAGCAGCTCCCGTACCGGTGAAGCTTTCTTT
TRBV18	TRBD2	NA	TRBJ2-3	CASSPSLAGSTDTQYF	TGTGCCAGCTCACCATCGCTAGCGGGATCCACAGATACGCAGTATTTT
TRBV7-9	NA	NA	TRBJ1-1	CASSLGPGGENTEAFF	TGTGCCAGCAGCTTAGGGCCCGGGGGGGAGAACACTGAAGCTTTCTTT
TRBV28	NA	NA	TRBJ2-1	CASREKYEQFF	TGTGCCAGCAGAGAGAAGTATGAGCAGTTCTTC
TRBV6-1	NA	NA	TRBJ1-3	CASSAEPLSGNTIYF	TGTGCCAGCAGTGCAGAGCCTCTCTCTGGAAACACCATATATTTT
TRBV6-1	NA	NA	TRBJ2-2	CASVPEYGAGELFF	TGTGCCAGCGTTCCCGAGTATGGGGCCGGGGAGCTGTTTTTT
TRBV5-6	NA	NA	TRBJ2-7	CASSFGLASYEQYF	TGTGCCAGCAGCTTTGGGCTAGCGTCCTACGAGCAGTACTTC
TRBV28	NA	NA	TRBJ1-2	CASTRDGGGYYGYTF	TGTGCCAGCACCCGGGATGGGGGGGGGTACTATGGCTACACCTTC
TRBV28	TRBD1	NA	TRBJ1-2	CASSPPPGTGGLGYTF	TGTGCCAGCAGCCCCCCTCCCGGGACAGGGGGCTTGGGCTACACCTTC
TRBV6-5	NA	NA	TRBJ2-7	CASRLDYEQYF	TGTGCCAGCAGGCTAGACTACGAGCAGTACTTC
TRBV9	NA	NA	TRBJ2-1	CASSVGGGSSYNEQFF	TGTGCCAGCAGCGTAGGAGGGGGTAGCTCCTACAATGAGCAGTTCTTC
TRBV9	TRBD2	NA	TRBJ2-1	CASSVDPGGDNEQFF	TGTGCCAGCAGCGTAGACCCGGGAGGGGACAATGAGCAGTTCTTC
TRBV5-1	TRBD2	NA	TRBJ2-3	CASRPVVAGAADTQYF	TGCGCCAGCCGGCCTGTAGTAGCGGGAGCCGCAGATACGCAGTATTTT
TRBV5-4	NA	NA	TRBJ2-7	CASRDSGLSYEQYF	TGTGCCAGCAGGGATAGCGGACTCTCCTACGAGCAGTACTTC
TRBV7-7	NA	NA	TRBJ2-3	CASSLERTDTQYF	TGTGCTAGCAGCTTAGAGAGGACAGATACGCAGTATTTT
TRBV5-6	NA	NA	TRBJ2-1	CASSQDLYNEQFF	TGTGCCAGCAGCCAGGACCTCTACAATGAGCAGTTCTTC
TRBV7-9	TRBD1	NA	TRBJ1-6	CASSSPDRAVSPLHF	TGTGCCAGCAGCTCCCCGGACAGGGCGGTCTCACCCCTCCACTTT
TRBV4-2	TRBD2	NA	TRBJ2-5	CASSQETSGNQETQYF	TGTGCCAGCAGCCAAGAGACGAGCGGGAACCAAGAGACCCAGTACTTC
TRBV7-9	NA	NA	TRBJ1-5	CASSLTGDQPQHF	TGTGCCAGCAGCTTAACGGGCGACCAGCCCCAGCATTTT
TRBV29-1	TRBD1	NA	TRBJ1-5	CSVVGTGGQPQHF	TGCAGCGTTGTAGGGACAGGAGGTCAGCCCCAGCATTTT
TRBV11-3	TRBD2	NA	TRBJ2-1	CASSLGLAGGYEQFF	TGTGCCAGCAGCTTAGGCCTAGCGGGAGGGTACGAGCAGTTCTTC
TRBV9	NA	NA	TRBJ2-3	CASSGLSGTQYF	TGTGCCAGCAGCGGCCTGTCTGGCACGCAGTATTTT
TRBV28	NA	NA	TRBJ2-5	CASSPGLVGQETQYF	TGTGCCAGCAGTCCAGGACTCGTCGGGCAAGAGACCCAGTACTTC
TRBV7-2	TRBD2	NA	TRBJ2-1	CASSRWGLAEYNEQFF	TGTGCCAGCAGCCGTTGGGGACTAGCGGAATACAATGAGCAGTTCTTC
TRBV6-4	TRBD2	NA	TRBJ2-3	CASSQAGSTDTQYF	TGTGCCAGCAGTCAAGCGGGAAGCACAGATACGCAGTATTTT
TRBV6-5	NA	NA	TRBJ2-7	CASSYREGTYEQYF	TGTGCCAGCAGTTACAGGGAAGGGACCTACGAGCAGTACTTC
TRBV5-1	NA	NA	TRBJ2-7	CASSLGVAGHYYEQYF	TGCGCCAGCAGCTTGGGGGTGGCGGGACATTACTACGAGCAGTACTTC
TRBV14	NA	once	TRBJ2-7	CASSPGYEQYF	TGTGCCAGCAGCCCCGGATACGAGCAGTACTTC
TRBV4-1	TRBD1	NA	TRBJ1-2	CASSQRQGADGYTF	TGCGCCAGCAGCCAACGACAGGGGGCTGATGGCTACACCTTC
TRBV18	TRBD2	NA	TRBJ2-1	CASSGGGSSYNEQFF	TGTGCCAGCTCAGGTGGCGGGAGCTCCTACAATGAGCAGTTCTTC
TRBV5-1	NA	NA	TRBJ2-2	CASSEPDGELFF	TGCGCCAGCAGCGAGCCGGACGGGGAGCTGTTTTTT
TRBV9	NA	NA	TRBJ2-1	CASAPFDPYNEQFF	TGTGCCAGCGCCCCCTTTGACCCGTACAATGAGCAGTTCTTC
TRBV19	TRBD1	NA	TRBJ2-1	CASSIEHRGMNEQFF	TGTGCCAGTAGTATAGAGCACAGGGGTATGAATGAGCAGTTCTTC
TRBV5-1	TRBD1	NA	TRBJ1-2	CASSLGQGLKGYTF	TGCGCCAGCAGCTTGGGACAGGGGTTGAAGGGCTACACCTTC
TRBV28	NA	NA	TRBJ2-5	CASSSSRQGLYQETQYF	TGTGCCAGCAGTTCCTCTCGACAGGGACTGTACCAAGAGACCCAGTACTTC
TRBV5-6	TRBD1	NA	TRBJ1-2	CASSYSGTGTGNYGYTF	TGTGCCAGCAGTTATTCCGGGACCGGGACAGGGAACTATGGCTACACCTTC
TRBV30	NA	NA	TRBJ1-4	CAWSVHGVANEKLFF	TGTGCCTGGAGTGTACATGGGGTAGCTAATGAAAAACTGTTTTTT
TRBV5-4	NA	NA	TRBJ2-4	CASSLTAGNIQYF	TGTGCCAGCAGCTTGACTGCAGGAAACATTCAGTACTTC
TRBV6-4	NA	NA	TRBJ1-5	CASSEFGGQQPQHF	TGTGCCAGCAGTGAATTTGGGGGGCAGCAGCCCCAGCATTTT
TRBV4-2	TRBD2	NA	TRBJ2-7	CASSRSSGRAGAYEQYF	TGTGCCAGCAGCCGATCTAGCGGGAGGGCCGGAGCATACGAGCAGTACTTC
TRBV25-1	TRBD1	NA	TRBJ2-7	CASRSTGVSEQYF	TGTGCCAGCAGATCGACAGGGGTAAGCGAGCAGTACTTC